This TCR beta chain comes out of a study of blood T cells in healthy people across ages. Study-wide findings and caveats: Total diversity from one million sequenced T cells was likely underestimated.

To note about this clonotype: Antigen specificity is unknown.

Germline V gene sequence: CDR1 MNHEY, CDR2 SVGEGT. The junction had 7 bases not matched to a gene; V was cut back by 2 bases and J by 4 bases. The CDR3 contains 16 residues. Primed by a sample-barcoded 5' primer and a J-beta primer mix, a second PCR proceeded for roughly 7 to 11 cycles. Sequencing yielded, for each sample, at least 2.5 million paired-end reads carrying CDR3. TCRdb re-called the 5' RACE reads through MiXCR, storing one row per CDR3 protein. The sample includes roughly 790,000 distinct CDR3 sequences, 43% of them seen just once. V is TRBV6-2 or TRBV6-3 and J is TRBJ2-3, with 9 bases fitting TRBD1. The receptor was isolated from a woman aged 60-70 years in good health. What was sequenced was blood. The CDR3 reads CASSYAGTGPSDTQYF. The DNA for the CDR3 is TGTGCCAGCAGTTACGCCGGGACAGGGCCCTCAGATACGCAGTATTTT.